This T cell receptor (beta chain) was retrieved from a study of response to subunit inactivated influenza vaccine. This CDR3 comprises 13 residues. Germline-derived CDR1 and CDR2 are MNHNS and SASEGT. The V gene lost 5 bases and the J gene lost 3 bases, with 11 bases spanning the gap. Study outcomes and limitations: Each seasonal influenza vaccination, the authors suggested, recruits few new T cells.

In its sample, this clonotype was seen many times. Its antigen is as yet unknown. Using its own MiXCR run on the RT-PCR reads, TCRdb lists one record per CDR3 protein. The table lists 500,000 to 600,000 distinct CDR3 sequences, less than 15% of them singletons. The chain couples TRBV6-1 to TRBJ2-7; D unresolved. This receptor was identified in a man in his forties or fifties who received an inactivated influenza vaccine. This specimen was PBMCs from blood, taken approximately 13 days after vaccination. CDR3 nucleotide sequence: TGTGCCAGCAGTCTGCAGCCTAGCTACGAGCAGTACTTC. It translates to CASSLQPSYEQYF.